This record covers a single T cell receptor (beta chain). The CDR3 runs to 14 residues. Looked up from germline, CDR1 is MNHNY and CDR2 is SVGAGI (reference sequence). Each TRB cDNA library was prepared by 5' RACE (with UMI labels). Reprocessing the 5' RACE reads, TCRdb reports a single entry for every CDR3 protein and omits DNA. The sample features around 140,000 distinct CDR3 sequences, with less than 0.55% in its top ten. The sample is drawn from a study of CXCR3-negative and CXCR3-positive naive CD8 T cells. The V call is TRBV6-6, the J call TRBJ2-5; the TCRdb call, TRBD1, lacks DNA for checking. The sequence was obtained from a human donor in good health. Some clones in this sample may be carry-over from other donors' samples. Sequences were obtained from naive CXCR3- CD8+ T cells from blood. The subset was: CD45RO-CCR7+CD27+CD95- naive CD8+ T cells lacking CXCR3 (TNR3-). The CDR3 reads CASSYEGLGETQYF.